This TCR beta chain was sequenced in a study of blood T cell repertoires in COVID-19. As for the study in general: COVID-19 samples from acute and convalescent phases originated in the United States, Italy and Spain. PBMCs, B-cell-depleted T cells, or T cells provided the cDNA or gDNA that made up the material.

In the original workflow: How many nucleated cells were present was estimated from reference gene primer amplification. Some clones are missing from TCRdb's copy, which holds only in-frame ones; the method was immunoSEQ multiplex PCR. V and J calls and clone size are copied from that table; D and trimming were computed from the DNA. This sample has hundreds of thousands of clones, with more than 75% found just once. V lost 4 bases, J lost 5 bases, and 10 bases stayed unmatched. Per the germline V gene, CDR1 is SGHRS and CDR2 is YFSETQ. The CDR3 spans 15 residues. This sequence originates from a woman in her fifties or sixties with active or convalescent COVID-19. The V gene is TRBV5-1, the J gene TRBJ1-2; TRBD1 matches 8 bases. The sample was peripheral blood. The CDR3 sequence is CASSRRDRRDYGYTF. Written as DNA, the CDR3 is TGCGCCAGCAGCCGCCGGGACAGGAGGGATTATGGCTACACCTTC.